This T cell receptor beta chain was identified in a study of blood T cell repertoires in COVID-19. At the level of the study: Sites in the United States, Italy and Spain provided acute and convalescent COVID-19 samples. PBMCs, B-cell-depleted T cells, or T cells were the source of the cDNA or gDNA that made up the material.

Authors' methods: Amplification with reference gene primers provided the estimates of nucleated cell counts. Here immunoSEQ multiplex PCR was the method, and the copy in TCRdb shows in-frame clones only, minus some. That table furnishes V, J and clone size, whereas the DNA furnished D and trimming. The sample consists of some 64,000 clones, roughly 73% of them appearing once. CDR3 size: 17 residues. Germline V lookup: CDR1 MNHNS, CDR2 SASEGT. Trimming pared 2 bases from V and 2 bases from J, leaving 16 bases between. This clone was detected only a few times. The specimen was peripheral blood. The V gene is TRBV6-1, the J gene TRBJ1-5, with a tentative D call TRBD1 (6 bases). This sequence originates from a woman aged 55 to 70 with acute or convalescent COVID-19. The chain's CDR3 is CASSEMAGGAGNQPQHF. The CDR3 DNA is TGTGCCAGCAGTGAAATGGCTGGGGGCGCCGGCAATCAGCCCCAGCATTTT.